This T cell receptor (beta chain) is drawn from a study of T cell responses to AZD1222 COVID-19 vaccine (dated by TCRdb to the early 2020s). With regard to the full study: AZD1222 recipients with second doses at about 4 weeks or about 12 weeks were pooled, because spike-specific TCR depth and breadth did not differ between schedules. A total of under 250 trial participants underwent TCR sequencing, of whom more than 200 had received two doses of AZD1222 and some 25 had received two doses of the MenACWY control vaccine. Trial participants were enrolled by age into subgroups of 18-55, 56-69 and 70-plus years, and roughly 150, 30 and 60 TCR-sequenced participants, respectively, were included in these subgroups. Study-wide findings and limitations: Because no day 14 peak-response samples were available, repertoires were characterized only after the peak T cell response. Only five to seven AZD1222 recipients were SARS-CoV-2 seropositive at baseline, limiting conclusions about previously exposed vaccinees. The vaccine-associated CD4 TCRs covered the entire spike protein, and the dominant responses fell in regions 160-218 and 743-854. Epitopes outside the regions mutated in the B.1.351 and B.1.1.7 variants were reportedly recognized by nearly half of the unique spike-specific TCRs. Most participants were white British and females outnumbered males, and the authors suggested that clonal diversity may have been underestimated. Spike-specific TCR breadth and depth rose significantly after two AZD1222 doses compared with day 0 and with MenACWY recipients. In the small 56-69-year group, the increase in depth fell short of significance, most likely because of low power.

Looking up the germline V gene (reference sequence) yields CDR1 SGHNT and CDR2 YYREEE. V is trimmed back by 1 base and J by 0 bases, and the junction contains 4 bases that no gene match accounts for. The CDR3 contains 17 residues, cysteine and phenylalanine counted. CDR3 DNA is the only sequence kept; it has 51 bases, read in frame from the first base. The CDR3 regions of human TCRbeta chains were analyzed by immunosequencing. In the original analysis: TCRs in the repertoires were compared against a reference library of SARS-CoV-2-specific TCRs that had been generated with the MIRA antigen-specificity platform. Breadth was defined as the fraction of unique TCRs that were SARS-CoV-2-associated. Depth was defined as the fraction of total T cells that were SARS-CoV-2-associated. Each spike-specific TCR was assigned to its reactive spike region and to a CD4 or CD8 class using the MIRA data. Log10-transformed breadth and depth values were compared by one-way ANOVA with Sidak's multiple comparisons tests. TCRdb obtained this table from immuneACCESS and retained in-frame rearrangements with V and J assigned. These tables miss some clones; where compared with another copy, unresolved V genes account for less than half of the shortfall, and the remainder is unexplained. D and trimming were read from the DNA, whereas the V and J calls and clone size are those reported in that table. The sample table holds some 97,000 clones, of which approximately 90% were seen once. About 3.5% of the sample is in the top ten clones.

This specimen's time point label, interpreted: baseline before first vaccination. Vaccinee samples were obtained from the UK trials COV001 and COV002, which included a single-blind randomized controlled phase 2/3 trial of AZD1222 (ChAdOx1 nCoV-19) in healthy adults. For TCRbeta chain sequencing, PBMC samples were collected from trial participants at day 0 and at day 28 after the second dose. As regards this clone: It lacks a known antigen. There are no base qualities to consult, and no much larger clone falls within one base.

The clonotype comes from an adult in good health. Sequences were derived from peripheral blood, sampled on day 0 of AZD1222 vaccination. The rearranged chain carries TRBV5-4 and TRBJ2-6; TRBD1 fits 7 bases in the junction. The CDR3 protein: CASSLLGDSSGANVLTF. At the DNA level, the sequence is TGTGCCAGCAGCTTGCTAGGGGACAGCTCTGGGGCCAACGTCCTGACTTTC.